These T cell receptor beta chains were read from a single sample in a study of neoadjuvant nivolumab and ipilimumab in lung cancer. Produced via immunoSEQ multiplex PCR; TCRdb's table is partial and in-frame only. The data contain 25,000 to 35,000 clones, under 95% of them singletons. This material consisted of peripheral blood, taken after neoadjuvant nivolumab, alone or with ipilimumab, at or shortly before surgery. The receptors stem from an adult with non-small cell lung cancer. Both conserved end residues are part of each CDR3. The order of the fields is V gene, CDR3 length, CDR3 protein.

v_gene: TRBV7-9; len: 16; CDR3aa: CASSSVLNRYQETQYF
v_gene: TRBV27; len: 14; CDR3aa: CASSLDRGRAEAFF
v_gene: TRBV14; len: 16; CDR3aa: CASSRLGLTMNTEAFF
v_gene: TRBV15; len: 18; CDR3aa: CATSRDLAASSGANVLTF
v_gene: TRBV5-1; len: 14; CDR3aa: CASSLDRNTGELFF
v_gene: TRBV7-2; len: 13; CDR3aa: CASSLAGVAEAFF
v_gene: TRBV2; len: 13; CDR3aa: CASSVEGRDGYTF
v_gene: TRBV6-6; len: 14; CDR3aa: CASSVTGSNTEAFF
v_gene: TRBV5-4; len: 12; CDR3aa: CASSLVSEGYTF
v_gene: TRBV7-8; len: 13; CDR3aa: CASSLQGIQPQHF
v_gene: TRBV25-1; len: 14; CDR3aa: CASRPRRDTGELFF
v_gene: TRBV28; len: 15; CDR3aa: CASSASGTPAETQYF
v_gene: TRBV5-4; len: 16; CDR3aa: CASSLLAGEKGGELFF
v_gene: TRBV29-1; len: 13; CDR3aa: CSVEGVGSYEQYF
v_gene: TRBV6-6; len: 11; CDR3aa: CASSELYEQYF
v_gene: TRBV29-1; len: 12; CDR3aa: CSVDGTSDTQYF
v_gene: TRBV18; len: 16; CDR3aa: CASSPLIAGASGELFF
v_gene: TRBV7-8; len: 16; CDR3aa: CASSLRSGGRNQPQHF
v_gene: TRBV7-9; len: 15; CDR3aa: CASSPRGSGTDTQYF
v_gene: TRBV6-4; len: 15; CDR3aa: CASNRQGSGNQPQHF
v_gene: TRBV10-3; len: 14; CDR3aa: CAIRGLEGVAEAFF
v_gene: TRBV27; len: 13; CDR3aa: CASSIQGGDGYTF
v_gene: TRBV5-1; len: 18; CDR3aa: CASSTTSGRALGRETQYF
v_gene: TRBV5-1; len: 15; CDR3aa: CASSLGGLLGTEAFF
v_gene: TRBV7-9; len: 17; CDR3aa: CASSFFPGPRSYNEQFF